The 28 T cell receptor beta chains listed next were all sequenced from one sample in a study of T cells expressing NK-cell markers. TCRdb reprocessed the 5' RACE reads; each CDR3 protein has one entry and no DNA is given. This sample contains 300,000 to 450,000 distinct CDR3 sequences. Sequencing was done on a sample of blood T cells: a sorted CD56 or NKG2C T cell subset, CD4+ or CD8+ T cells, or bulk PBMC T cells (not recorded which). The receptors shown here come from a man aged 18-69 years in good health.

CDR3 sequence: CASRRQGANNEQFF. This chain uses TRBV14 with TRBJ2-1; TCRdb selects TRBD1, and the lack of DNA leaves this call unchecked. The CDR3 totals 14 residues. From germline, CDR1 is SGHDN and CDR2 FVKESK.

The gene calls are TRBV12-3 or TRBV12-4 and TRBJ2-5; there is no DNA to check the TCRdb D call of TRBD2. The CDR3 covers 17 residues. This chain's CDR3 is CASSLPRLAGGTETQYF.

The chain links TRBV7-2 to TRBJ1-2. The CDR3 loop spans 13 amino acids. Per the germline V gene, CDR1 is SGHTA and CDR2 is FQGNSA. This CDR3 reads CASSLDWRSGYTF.

This sequence joins TRBV18 and TRBJ2-3; TCRdb gives TRBD1 as the D gene, but with no DNA this cannot be confirmed. This CDR3 has 15 amino acids. Germline CDR1 and CDR2: KGHSH and LQKENI. This CDR3 reads CASSPDSLGPGTQYF.

The CDR3 spells CASSFSDRPRDTQYF. V gene TRBV5-5 combines with J gene TRBJ2-3; TCRdb lists TRBD1, though no DNA is available to test this call. This CDR3 spans 15 amino acids. Germline CDR1 SGHKS, CDR2 YYEKEE (reference sequence).

The V and J genes are TRBV4-2 and TRBJ2-3. The CDR3 is made up of 13 amino acids. Per germline, CDR1 LGHNA and CDR2 YNFKEQ. The CDR3 protein is CASSQRPADTQYF.

The chain links TRBV5-1 to TRBJ1-6; TCRdb's D gene call, TRBD1, goes unchecked for lack of DNA. The germline CDR1 and CDR2 sequences are SGHRS and YFSETQ. CDR3 length equals 16 residues. CDR3 protein: CASSLRLRDEGSPLHF. The whole variable domain, filled in from reference TRBV5-1 and TRBJ1-6, reads KAGVTQTPRYLIKTRGQQVTLSCSPISGHRSVSWYQQTPGQGLQFLFEYFSETQRNKGNFPGRFSGRQFSNSRSEMNVSTLELGDSALYLCASSLRLRDEGSPLHFGNGTRLTVT.

The chain links TRBV6-5 to TRBJ2-7; with no DNA, the TCRdb D assignment of TRBD1 cannot be verified. The length of the CDR3 is 15 residues. Looked up from germline, CDR1 is MNHEY and CDR2 is SVGAGI. The CDR3 protein is CASSSPRQGAYEQYF.

The V gene is TRBV29-1, the J gene TRBJ1-1; TCRdb names TRBD1, which stays unverified in the absence of DNA. The CDR3 extends over 13 amino acids. Germline CDR1 and CDR2: SQVTM and ANQGSEA. This CDR3 is CSAYDSLNTEAFF.

The chain employs TRBV15 and TRBJ2-7; TCRdb proposes TRBD2, but this gene call is untestable without DNA. This CDR3 has 14 amino acids. Germline CDR1 and CDR2: LNHNV and YYDKDF (reference sequence). The CDR3 sequence: CATSRERYGGILVF.

The V call is TRBV18, the J call TRBJ2-1; TCRdb reports TRBD1, a call that lacks DNA to check it against. The CDR3 covers 18 residues. Germline assignment: CDR1 KGHSH and CDR2 LQKENI. The CDR3 sequence is CASSPQSYSGQGKNEQFF. The full variable domain, in which reference TRBV18 and TRBJ2-1 provide the parts outside the CDR3, is NAGVMQNPRHLVRRRGQEARLRCSPMKGHSHVYWYRQLPEEGLKFMVYLQKENIIDESGMPKERFSAEFPKEGPSILRIQQVVRGDSAAYFCASSPQSYSGQGKNEQFFGPGTRLTVL.

The chain carries TRBV6-1 and TRBJ2-5. CDR3 size: 15 residues. Germline V CDR1 and CDR2: MNHNS, SASEGT. CDR3 residues: CASSEIGVYQETQYF.

V is TRBV20-1 and J is TRBJ1-4; TCRdb's D gene call, TRBD1, goes unchecked for lack of DNA. Looked up from germline, CDR1 is DFQATT and CDR2 is SNEGSKA (reference sequence). The CDR3 loop spans 16 amino acids. CDR3: CSARPQATSSFEKLFF.

V is TRBV6-1 and J is TRBJ2-1; lacking DNA, the TRBD2 call made by TCRdb goes unchecked. This CDR3 is 15 amino acids long. Germline CDR1 is MNHNS and CDR2 is SASEGT. CDR3 sequence reads: CASGGLSGEGNEQFF.

The V and J genes are TRBV21-1 and TRBJ2-1; with no DNA, the TCRdb D assignment of TRBD2 cannot be verified. TRBV21-1 is marked as a pseudogene. The length of the CDR3 is 16 residues. CDR3 residues: CASSRIPGLAGNEQFF.

The CDR3 here is CASSRSGRSSYNEQFF. This chain joins TRBV3-1 and TRBJ2-1; TCRdb's D gene call, TRBD2, goes unchecked for lack of DNA. The V gene's germline CDR1 is LGHDT and CDR2 YNNKEL (reference sequence). The CDR3 extends over 16 amino acids.

This chain uses TRBV6-1 with TRBJ2-7; TCRdb's D gene call, TRBD1, goes unchecked for lack of DNA. The germline V gene encodes CDR1 MNHNS and CDR2 SASEGT. This CDR3 comprises 15 residues. The CDR3 region is CASSDAPGQGSEQYF.

The V gene is TRBV7-8, the J gene TRBJ2-7. CDR3 length: 15 amino acids. Germline V lookup: CDR1 SGHVS, CDR2 FQNEAQ. Here the CDR3 reads CASSLESGSSYEQYF. Filled out from reference TRBV7-8 and TRBJ2-7, the complete variable domain reads GAGVSQSPRYKVAKRGQDVALRCDPISGHVSLFWYQQALGQGPEFLTYFQNEAQLDKSGLPSDRFFAERPEGSVSTLKIQRTQQEDSAVYLCASSLESGSSYEQYFGPGTRLTVT.

The CDR3 loop reads CATSAPGRVSEQFF. V gene TRBV24-1 combines with J gene TRBJ2-1; the D gene TCRdb calls, TRBD1, cannot be checked with no DNA. Germline V gives CDR1 KGHDR, CDR2 SFDVKD. The CDR3 has 14 amino acids.

This chain joins TRBV19 and TRBJ1-4; TCRdb gives TRBD1 as the D gene, but with no DNA this cannot be confirmed. Germline V gene data show CDR1 as LNHDA and CDR2 as SQIVND (reference sequence). This CDR3 is 14 amino acids long. This chain's CDR3 is CATNRQGASEKLFF.

The chain has TRBV27 and TRBJ2-7. CDR1 and CDR2 from the germline V gene are MNHEY and SMNVEV (reference sequence). This CDR3 has 14 amino acids. CDR3 residues: CASAYRLGNYEQYF.

V usage is TRBV14 and J usage is TRBJ2-7. This CDR3 is 12 amino acids long. Germline CDR1 SGHDN, CDR2 FVKESK. CDR3: CASSQVESEQYF.

The genes are TRBV27 and TRBJ1-4; as DNA is missing, the TRBD1 call by TCRdb cannot be tested. This CDR3 spans 14 amino acids. Germline V gene data show CDR1 as MNHEY and CDR2 as SMNVEV (reference sequence). CDR3: CASSKGFSNEKLFF.

The chain combines TRBV27 with TRBJ1-1; with no DNA, the TCRdb D assignment of TRBD1 cannot be verified. CDR1 and CDR2 (germline): MNHEY, SMNVEV (reference sequence). The CDR3 has 17 amino acids. The CDR3 sequence is CASSLGRDRGMNTEAFF.

V gene TRBV12-3 or TRBV12-4 combines with J gene TRBJ2-7; TCRdb picks TRBD2, but there is no DNA to check that call. The CDR3 has 14 amino acids. The CDR3 loop is CASRHSGGAYEQYF.

The chain couples TRBV15 to TRBJ2-1; there is no DNA to check the TCRdb D call of TRBD1. Germline V CDR1 and CDR2: LNHNV, YYDKDF (reference sequence). The CDR3 is 15 residues long. The CDR3 region is CATSSGTGEMNEQFF.

The J gene is TRBJ2-6, the V gene TRBV30. The CDR3 totals 14 residues. Germline V gene sequence: CDR1 GTSNPN, CDR2 SVGIG (reference sequence). CDR3 in amino acids: CASPRGPGANVLTF.

The chain couples TRBV28 to TRBJ2-7. The CDR3 loop spans 14 amino acids. Germline V gene data show CDR1 as MDHEN and CDR2 as SYDVKM. This chain's CDR3 is CASSRELGRYEQYF. The whole variable domain, remainder taken from reference TRBV28 and TRBJ2-7, is DVKVTQSSRYLVKRTGEKVFLECVQDMDHENMFWYRQDPGLGLRLIYFSYDVKMKEKGDIPEGYSVSREKKERFSLILESASTNQTSMYLCASSRELGRYEQYFGPGTRLTVT.